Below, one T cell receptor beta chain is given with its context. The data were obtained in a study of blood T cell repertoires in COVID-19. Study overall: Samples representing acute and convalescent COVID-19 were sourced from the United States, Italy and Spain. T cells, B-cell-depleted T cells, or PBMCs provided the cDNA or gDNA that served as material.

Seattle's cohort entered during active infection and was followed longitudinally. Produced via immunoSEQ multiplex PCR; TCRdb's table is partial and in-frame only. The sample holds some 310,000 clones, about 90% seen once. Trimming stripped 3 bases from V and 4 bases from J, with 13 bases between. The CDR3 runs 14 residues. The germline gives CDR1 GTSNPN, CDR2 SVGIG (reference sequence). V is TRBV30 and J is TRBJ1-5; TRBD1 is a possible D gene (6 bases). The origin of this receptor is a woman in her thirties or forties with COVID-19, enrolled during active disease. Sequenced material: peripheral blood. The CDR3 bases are TGTGCCTGGAGCGGGGGGCTGGATAATCAGCCCCAGCATTTT. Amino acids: CAWSGGLDNQPQHF.